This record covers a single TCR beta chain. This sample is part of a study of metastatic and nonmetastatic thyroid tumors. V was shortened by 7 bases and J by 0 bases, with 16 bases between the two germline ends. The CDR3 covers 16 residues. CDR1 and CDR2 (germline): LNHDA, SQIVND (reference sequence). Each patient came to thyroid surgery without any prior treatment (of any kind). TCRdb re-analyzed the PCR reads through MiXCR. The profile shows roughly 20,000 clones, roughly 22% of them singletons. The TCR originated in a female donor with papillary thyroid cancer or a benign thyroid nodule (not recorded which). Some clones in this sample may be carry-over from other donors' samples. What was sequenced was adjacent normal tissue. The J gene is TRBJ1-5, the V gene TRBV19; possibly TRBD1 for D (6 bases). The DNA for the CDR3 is TGTGCCAGTAACCCACAGGGTGGTTTTAGCAATCAGCCCCAGCATTTT. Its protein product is CASNPQGGFSNQPQHF.